This T cell receptor beta chain was retrieved from a study of T cells after yellow fever vaccination. TCRdb redid the calling of the 5' RACE reads with MiXCR, one entry per CDR3 protein. The sample carries 200,000 to 300,000 distinct CDR3 sequences, less than 7.5% recorded once. The CDR3 is 14 residues long. Germline assignment: CDR1 SSHAT and CDR2 FNYEAQ (reference sequence). The study, taken as a whole, reports: Weaker overall was a secondary response that nonetheless peaked faster, on day 5 versus 15. The CD4 and CD8 compartments had a small share of their clonotypes in common.

The table lists this clonotype with many counts. No antigen is known for it. Sequence at one end of the junction differs from germline and may be a read error. The TCR originated in a man aged 25-45 years who received the YFV17D yellow fever vaccine. The chain joins TRBV7-7 to TRBJ2-2, with a possible D match to TRBD2 (6 bases). The source material was CD4+ T cells sorted from PBMCs, sampled on the day of the yellow fever booster vaccination. CDR3 sequence: CASSLSGGTGELFF. The CDR3 DNA reads as TGTGCTAGCAGCTTAAGTGGGGGGACCGGGGAGCTGTTTTTT.